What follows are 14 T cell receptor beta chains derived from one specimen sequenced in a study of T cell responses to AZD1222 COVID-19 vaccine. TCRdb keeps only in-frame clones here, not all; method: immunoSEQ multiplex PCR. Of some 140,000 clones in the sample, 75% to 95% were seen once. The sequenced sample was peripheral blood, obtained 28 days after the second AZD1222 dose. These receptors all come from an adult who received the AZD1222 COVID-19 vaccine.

CDR3 region: CASSLAPGQNNSPLHF. In DNA form, the CDR3 reads TGTGCCAGCAGCTTAGCCCCCGGACAGAATAATTCACCCCTCCACTTT. The chain has TRBV7-6 and TRBJ1-6; D is perhaps TRBD1 (6 bases). This CDR3 contains 16 residues. The V end lost 0 bases, the J end lost 5 bases, and 11 bases lay between the germline ends. CDR1 and CDR2 from the germline V gene are SGHVS and FNYEAQ.

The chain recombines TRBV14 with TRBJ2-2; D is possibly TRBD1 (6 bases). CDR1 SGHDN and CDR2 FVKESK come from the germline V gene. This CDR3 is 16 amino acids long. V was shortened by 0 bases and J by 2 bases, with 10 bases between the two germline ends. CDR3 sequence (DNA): TGTGCCAGCAGCCAAGAGGGGGCTTTCAACACCGGGGAGCTGTTTTTT. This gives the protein CASSQEGAFNTGELFF.

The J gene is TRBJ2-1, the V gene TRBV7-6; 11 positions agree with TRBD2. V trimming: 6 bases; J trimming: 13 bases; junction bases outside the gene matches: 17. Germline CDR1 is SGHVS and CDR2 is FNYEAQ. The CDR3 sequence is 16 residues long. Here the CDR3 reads CASSSRGRTSGSFQFF. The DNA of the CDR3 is TGTGCCAGCAGTTCCAGGGGGCGGACTAGCGGGTCTTTTCAGTTCTTC.

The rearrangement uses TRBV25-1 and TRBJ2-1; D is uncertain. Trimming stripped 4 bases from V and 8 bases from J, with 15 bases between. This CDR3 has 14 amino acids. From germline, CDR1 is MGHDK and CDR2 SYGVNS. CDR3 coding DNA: TGTGCCAGCAGTGGTTGGATAGCAGGCCATGAGCAGTTCTTC. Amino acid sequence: CASSGWIAGHEQFF.

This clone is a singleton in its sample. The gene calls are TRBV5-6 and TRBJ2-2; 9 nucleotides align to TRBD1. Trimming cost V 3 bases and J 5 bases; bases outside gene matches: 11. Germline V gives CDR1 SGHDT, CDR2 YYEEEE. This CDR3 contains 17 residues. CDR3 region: CASSSLSQGARTGELFF. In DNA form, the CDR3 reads TGTGCCAGCAGCTCGCTCTCACAGGGGGCGCGAACCGGGGAGCTGTTTTTT.

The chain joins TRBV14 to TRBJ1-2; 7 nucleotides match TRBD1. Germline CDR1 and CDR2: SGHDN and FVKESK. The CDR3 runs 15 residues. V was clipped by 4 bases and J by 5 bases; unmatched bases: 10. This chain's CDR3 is CASSRLDRTEYGYTF. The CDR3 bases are TGTGCCAGCAGCCGACTGGACAGGACGGAGTATGGCTACACCTTC.

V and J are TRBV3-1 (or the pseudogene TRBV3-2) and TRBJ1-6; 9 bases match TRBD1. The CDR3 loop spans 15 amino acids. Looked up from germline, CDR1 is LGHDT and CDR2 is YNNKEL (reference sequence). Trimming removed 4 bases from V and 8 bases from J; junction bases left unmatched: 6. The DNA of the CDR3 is TGTGCCAGCAGCCGATTCGGACAGGGGTATTCACCCCTCCACTTT. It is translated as CASSRFGQGYSPLHF.

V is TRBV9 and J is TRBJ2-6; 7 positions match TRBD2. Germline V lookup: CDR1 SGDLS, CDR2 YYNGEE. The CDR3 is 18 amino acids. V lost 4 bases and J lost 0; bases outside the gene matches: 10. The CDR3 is CASSREGRTSSGANVLTF. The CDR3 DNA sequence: TGTGCCAGCAGCAGGGAAGGGAGGACTAGCTCTGGGGCCAACGTCCTGACTTTC.

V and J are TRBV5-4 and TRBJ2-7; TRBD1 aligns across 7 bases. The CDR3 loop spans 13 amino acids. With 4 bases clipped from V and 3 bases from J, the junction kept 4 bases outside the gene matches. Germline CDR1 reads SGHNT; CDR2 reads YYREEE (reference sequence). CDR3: CASSPRDSYEQYF. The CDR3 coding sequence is TGTGCCAGCAGCCCCCGGGACAGCTACGAGCAGTACTTC.

The chain's CDR3 is CSVDTPTAGYGYTF. CDR3 sequence (DNA): TGCAGCGTTGATACCCCGACAGCCGGCTATGGCTACACCTTC. This sequence joins TRBV29-1 and TRBJ1-2, with D maybe TRBD1 (5 bases). From germline, CDR1 is SQVTM and CDR2 ANQGSEA. V was pared by 3 bases and J by 4 bases, with 15 bases between. The CDR3 extends over 14 amino acids.

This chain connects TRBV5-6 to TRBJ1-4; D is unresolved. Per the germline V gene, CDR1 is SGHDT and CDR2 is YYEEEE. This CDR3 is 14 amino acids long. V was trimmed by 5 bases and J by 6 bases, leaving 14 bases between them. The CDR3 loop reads CASRGAANDEKLFF. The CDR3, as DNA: TGTGCCAGCAGAGGTGCAGCCAATGATGAAAAACTGTTTTTT.

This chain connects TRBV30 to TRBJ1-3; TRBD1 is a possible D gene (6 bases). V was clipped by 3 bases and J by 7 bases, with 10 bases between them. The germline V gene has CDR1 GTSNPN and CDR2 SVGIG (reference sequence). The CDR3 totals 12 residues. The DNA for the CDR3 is TGTGCCTGGAGAGGGGGGGCGAACACCATATATTTT. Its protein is CAWRGGANTIYF.

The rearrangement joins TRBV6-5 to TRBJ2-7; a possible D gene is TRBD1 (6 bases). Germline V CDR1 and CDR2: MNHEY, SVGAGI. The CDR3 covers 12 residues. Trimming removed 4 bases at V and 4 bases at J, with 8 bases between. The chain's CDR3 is CASSLQGYEQYF. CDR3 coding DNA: TGTGCCAGCAGTTTACAGGGTTACGAGCAGTACTTC.

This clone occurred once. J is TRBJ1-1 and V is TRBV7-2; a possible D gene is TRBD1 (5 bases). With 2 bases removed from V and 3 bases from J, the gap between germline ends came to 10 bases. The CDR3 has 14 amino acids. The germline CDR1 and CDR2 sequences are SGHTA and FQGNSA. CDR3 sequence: CASSLTAGYTEAFF. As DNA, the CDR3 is TGTGCCAGCAGCTTAACGGCAGGGTACACTGAAGCTTTCTTT.